The table lists the clone carrying this TCR beta chain with many counts. Its antigen is unknown. The data were obtained in a study of blood T cells in healthy people across ages. Overall study findings and caveats: Roughly linear age-related decline in beta diversity appeared, significant by age about 40. Unknown donor CMV status possibly confounded expanded clonotype changes.

Trimming removed 2 bases from V and 0 bases from J, with 6 bases in between. Germline values: CDR1 SGDLS, CDR2 YYNGEE. The CDR3 is 14 residues long. Together with a sample-barcoded 5' primer, a J-beta primer mix was included in a second PCR lasting about 6 to 11 cycles. TCRdb itself ran the 5' RACE reads through MiXCR, one entry per CDR3 protein. Among about 1.5 million distinct CDR3 sequences listed, about 45% were seen once. Aged about 6 to 95, donors were systemically healthy Caucasians from Russia. The clonotype was recovered from a woman under 30 in good health. This chain connects TRBV9 to TRBJ1-5; D ambiguous. Sample: blood. The CDR3 DNA follows: TGTGCCAGCAGCGTTTCTTCTAGCAATCAGCCCCAGCATTTT. It is translated as CASSVSSSNQPQHF.